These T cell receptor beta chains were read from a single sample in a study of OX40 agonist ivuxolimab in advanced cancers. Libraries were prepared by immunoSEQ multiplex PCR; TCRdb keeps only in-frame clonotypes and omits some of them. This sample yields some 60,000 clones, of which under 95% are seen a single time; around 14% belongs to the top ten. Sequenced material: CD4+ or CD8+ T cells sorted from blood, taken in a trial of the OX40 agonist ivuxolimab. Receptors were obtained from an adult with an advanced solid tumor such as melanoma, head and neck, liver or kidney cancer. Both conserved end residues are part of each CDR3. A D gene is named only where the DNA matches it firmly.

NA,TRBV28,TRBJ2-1,CASSLRGAGRGGSEQFF
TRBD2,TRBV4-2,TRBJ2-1,CASSQAGTSGYNEQFF
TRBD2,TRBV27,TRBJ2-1,CASSPPRSGEYNEQFF
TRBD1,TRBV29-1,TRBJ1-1,CSVNRGTPNTEAFF
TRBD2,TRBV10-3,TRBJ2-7,CAISDRTSGIYEQYF
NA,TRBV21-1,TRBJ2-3,CASFYTDTQYF
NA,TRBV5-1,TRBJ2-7,CASSWGDPNDSTYEQYF
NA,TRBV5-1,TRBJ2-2,CASSLEGLSTGELFF
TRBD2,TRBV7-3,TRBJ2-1,CASSLMGGSSYNEQFF
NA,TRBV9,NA,CASAPSGDPSYEQYF
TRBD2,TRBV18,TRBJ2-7,CASSPGTSGTYEQYF
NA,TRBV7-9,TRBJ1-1,CASSSSGGNTEAFF
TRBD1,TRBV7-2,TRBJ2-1,CASSLARGLVGEQFF
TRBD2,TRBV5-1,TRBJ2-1,CASSLDGGSYNEQFF
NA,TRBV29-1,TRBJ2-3,CSVASSFTDTQYF
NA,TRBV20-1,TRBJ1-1,CSASRAFF
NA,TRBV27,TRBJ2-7,CASSEPPRDEQYF
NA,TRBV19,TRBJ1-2,CASKVLLADGYTF
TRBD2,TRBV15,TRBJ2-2,CATSSTRLAGVTGELFF
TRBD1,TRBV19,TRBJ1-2,CAVGDRGQGGQLYGYTF
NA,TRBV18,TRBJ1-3,CASSPDSSGNTIYF
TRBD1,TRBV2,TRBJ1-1,CATTQGVRTEAFF
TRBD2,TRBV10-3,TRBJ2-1,CAIGTSGINEQFF
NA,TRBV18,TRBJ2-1,CASSPQGIVNNEQFF
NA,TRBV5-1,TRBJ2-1,CASSLARGRYNEQFF
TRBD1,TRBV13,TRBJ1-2,CASSLGPRSAGGGGGYTF
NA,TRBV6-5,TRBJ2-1,CASSYSWSTYGNEQFF